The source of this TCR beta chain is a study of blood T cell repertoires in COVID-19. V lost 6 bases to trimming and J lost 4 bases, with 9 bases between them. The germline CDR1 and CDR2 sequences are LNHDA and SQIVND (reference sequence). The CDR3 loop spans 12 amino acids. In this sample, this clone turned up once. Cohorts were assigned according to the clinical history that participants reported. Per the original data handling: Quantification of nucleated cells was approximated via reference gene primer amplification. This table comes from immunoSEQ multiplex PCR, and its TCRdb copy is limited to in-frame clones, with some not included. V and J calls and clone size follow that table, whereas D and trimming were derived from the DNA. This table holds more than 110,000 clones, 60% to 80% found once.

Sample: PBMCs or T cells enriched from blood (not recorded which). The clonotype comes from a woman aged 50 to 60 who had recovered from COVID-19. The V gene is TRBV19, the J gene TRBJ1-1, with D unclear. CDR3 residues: CASSYLSTEAFF. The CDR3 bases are TGTGCCAGTAGCTATCTGAGCACTGAAGCTTTCTTT.